A selection of T cell receptor beta chains follows, all from one sample in a study of cytomegalovirus exposure and HLA in healthy donors. Generated by immunoSEQ multiplex PCR, the TCRdb table keeps only in-frame clones and is missing some. Of some 98,000 clones listed, around 80% were seen once; the top ten hold approximately 10%. Source material: PBMCs. The receptors were gathered from a man aged 18 to 29 in good health and CMV-seropositive. The CDR3 runs from the conserved cysteine through the conserved F or W. The D gene is left open where the match is weak. A row's size may be missing; if present it is once, few, many or a size class.

. TRBJ1-3 . TRBV6-1 CASIEYSGNTIYF TGTGCCAGCATCGAGTACTCTGGAAACACCATATATTTT
TRBD1 TRBJ1-2 . TRBV6-1 CASSDLSGTGGRGYTF TGTGCCAGCAGTGACCTCTCCGGGACAGGGGGACGTGGCTACACCTTC
. TRBJ2-1 . TRBV5-6 CASSYMSYNEQFF TGTGCCAGCAGCTACATGTCTTACAATGAGCAGTTCTTC
. TRBJ2-5 . TRBV11-2 CASSLDRTAAETQYF TGTGCCAGCAGCTTAGATCGGACTGCTGCGGAGACCCAGTACTTC
TRBD1 TRBJ1-1 . TRBV27 CASSTTGYTEAFF TGTGCCAGCAGCACGACAGGGTACACTGAAGCTTTCTTT
. TRBJ2-3 once TRBV4-2 CASSQERGDTQYF TGTGCCAGCAGCCAAGAAAGAGGAGATACGCAGTATTTT
. TRBJ2-1 few TRBV12-5 CASGLGFRGRDEQFF TGTGCTAGTGGTTTGGGTTTCAGGGGCAGGGATGAGCAGTTCTTC
. TRBJ1-1 . TRBV10-3 CAITQGVNTEAFF TGTGCCATCACCCAAGGGGTGAACACTGAAGCTTTCTTT
TRBD2 TRBJ2-7 . TRBV2 CASRKSLAGNEQYF TGTGCCAGCAGAAAATCACTAGCGGGGAACGAGCAGTACTTC
. TRBJ1-5 . TRBV25-1 CASAGVGSGEPQHF TGTGCCAGCGCTGGGGTCGGATCGGGGGAGCCCCAGCATTTT
. TRBJ1-1 . TRBV18 CASSPRTDEAFF TGTGCCAGCTCACCTAGGACAGATGAAGCTTTCTTT
. TRBJ1-1 . TRBV5-1 CASSLAPGDEAFF TGCGCCAGCAGCTTGGCGCCAGGGGATGAAGCTTTCTTT
. TRBJ2-1 . TRBV6-1 CASSKQSGNEQFF TGTGCCAGCAGTAAACAGAGCGGAAATGAGCAGTTCTTC
. TRBJ1-1 few TRBV6-5 CASSSDNDAEAFF TGTGCCAGCAGTTCAGACAACGACGCTGAAGCTTTCTTT
TRBD2 TRBJ2-1 . TRBV10-3 CAISEMGLAAGNEQFF TGTGCCATCAGTGAGATGGGACTAGCCGCAGGCAATGAGCAGTTCTTC
TRBD1 TRBJ1-2 few TRBV28 CASILGTVNYGYTF TGTGCCAGCATCTTGGGGACAGTTAACTATGGCTACACCTTC
TRBD1 TRBJ1-2 . TRBV6-5 CASSMTGDYGYTF TGTGCCAGCAGTATGACAGGGGATTATGGCTACACCTTC
. TRBJ2-2 . TRBV11-2 CASTLGIGELFF TGTGCCAGCACCCTCGGGATCGGGGAGCTGTTTTTT
TRBD1 TRBJ2-1 . TRBV28 CASLGQNYNEQFF TGTGCCAGCCTGGGACAGAATTACAATGAGCAGTTCTTC
. TRBJ2-3 few TRBV7-6 CASSLSGTDTQYF TGTGCCAGCAGCTTGAGTGGCACAGATACGCAGTATTTT
TRBD1 TRBJ2-7 . TRBV28 CASRTGTGVSDEQYF TGTGCCAGCAGAACGGGGACAGGGGTTTCCGACGAGCAGTACTTC
TRBD2 TRBJ2-5 . TRBV9 CASSVEPGLDSETQYF TGTGCCAGCAGCGTAGAACCGGGACTAGACTCGGAGACCCAGTACTTC
TRBD1 TRBJ1-6 . TRBV30 CAWSVRGRGVSPLHF TGTGCCTGGAGTGTACGCGGCAGGGGGGTTTCACCCCTCCACTTT
TRBD2 TRBJ2-7 once TRBV13 CASSLGGGGPYEQYF TGTGCCAGCAGCTTAGGCGGGGGAGGGCCCTACGAGCAGTACTTC